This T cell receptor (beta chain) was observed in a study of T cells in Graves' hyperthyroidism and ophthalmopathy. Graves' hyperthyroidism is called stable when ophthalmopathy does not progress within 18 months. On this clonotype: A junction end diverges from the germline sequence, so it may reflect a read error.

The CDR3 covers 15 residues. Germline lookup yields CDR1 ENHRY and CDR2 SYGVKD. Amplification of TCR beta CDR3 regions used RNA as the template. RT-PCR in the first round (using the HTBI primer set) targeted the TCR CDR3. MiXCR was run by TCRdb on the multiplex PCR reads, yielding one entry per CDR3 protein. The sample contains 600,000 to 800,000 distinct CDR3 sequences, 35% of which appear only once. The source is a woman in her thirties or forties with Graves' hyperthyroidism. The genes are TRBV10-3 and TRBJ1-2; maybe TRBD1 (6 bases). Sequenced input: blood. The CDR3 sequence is CASSYIITDSYGYTF. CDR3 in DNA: TGTGCCAGCAGTTACATTATAACGGACAGCTATGGCTACACCTTC.